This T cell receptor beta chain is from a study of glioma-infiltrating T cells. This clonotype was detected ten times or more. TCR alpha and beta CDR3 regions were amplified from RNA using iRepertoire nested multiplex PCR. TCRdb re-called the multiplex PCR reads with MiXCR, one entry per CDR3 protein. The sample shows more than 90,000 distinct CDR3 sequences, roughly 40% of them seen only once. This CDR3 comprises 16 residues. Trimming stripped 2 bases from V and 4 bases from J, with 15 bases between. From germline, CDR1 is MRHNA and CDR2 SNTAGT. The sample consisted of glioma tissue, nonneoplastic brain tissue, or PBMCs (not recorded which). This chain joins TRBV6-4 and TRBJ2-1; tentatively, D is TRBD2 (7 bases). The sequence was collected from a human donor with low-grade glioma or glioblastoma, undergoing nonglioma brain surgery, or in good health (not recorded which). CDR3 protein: CASSDTRRGGYNEQFF. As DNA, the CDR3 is TGTGCCAGCAGTGACACCCGGAGGGGGGGATACAATGAGCAGTTCTTC.